This TCR beta chain was observed in a study of T cells in Graves' hyperthyroidism and ophthalmopathy. This clonotype was seen more than once but under ten times. Its antigen is still unknown. Diagnoses were established using clinical symptoms, serum thyroxine and TRAb, thyroid ultrasound and orbital computed tomography. Extraction of PBMCs used roughly 9.4 ml of fresh peripheral blood. V lost 10 bases and J 0 bases, leaving 10 bases between the germline ends. Germline loops: CDR1 SGHRS, CDR2 YFSETQ. This CDR3 comprises 12 residues. Amplification yielded TCR beta CDR3 regions, with RNA transcripts as the source. TCR CDR3 regions were first amplified by RT-PCR with HTBI primers. Using its own MiXCR run on the multiplex PCR reads, TCRdb lists one record per CDR3 protein. This table has hundreds of thousands of distinct CDR3 sequences, 15% to 20% appearing once. The study, taken as a whole, reports: Stable hyperthyroidism and ophthalmopathy were separated using 13 V-J signatures. Researchers found most expanded thyroid clonotypes above 0.001 in blood as well.

This sequence originates from a woman aged 18-29 years with Graves' hyperthyroidism. The rearrangement uses TRBV5-1 and TRBJ1-1, with TRBD1 as a possible D gene (6 bases). Material for sequencing was blood. DNA of the CDR3: TGCGCCCATAGGGGGATGAACACTGAAGCTTTCTTT. Protein: CAHRGMNTEAFF.